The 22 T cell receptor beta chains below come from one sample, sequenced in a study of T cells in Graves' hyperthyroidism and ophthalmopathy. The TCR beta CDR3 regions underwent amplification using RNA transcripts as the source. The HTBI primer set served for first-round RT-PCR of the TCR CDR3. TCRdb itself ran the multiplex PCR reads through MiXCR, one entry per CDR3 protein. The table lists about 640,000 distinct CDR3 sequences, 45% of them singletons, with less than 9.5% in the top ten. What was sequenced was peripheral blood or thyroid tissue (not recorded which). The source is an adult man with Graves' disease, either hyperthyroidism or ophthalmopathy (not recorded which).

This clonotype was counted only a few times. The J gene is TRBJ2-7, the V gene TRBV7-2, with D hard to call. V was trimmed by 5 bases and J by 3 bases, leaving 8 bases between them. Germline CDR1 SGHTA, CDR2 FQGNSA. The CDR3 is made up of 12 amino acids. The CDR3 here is CASSHFHYEQYF. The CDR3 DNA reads TGTGCCAGCAGCCATTTCCACTACGAGCAGTACTTC. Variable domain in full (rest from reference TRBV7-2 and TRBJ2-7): GAGVSQSPSNKVTEKGKDVELRCDPISGHTALYWYRQSLGQGLEFLIYFQGNSAPDKSGLPSDRFSAERTGGSVSTLTIQRTQQEDSAVYLCASSHFHYEQYFGPGTRLTVT.

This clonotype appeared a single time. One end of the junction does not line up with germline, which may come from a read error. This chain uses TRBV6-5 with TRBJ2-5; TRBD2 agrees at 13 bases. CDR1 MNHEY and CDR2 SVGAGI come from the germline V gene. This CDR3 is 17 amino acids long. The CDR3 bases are TGTGCCCGCAGTTACCTCCCCGGACTAGCGGGAGTGGAGACCCAGTACTTC. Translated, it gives CARSYLPGLAGVETQYF.

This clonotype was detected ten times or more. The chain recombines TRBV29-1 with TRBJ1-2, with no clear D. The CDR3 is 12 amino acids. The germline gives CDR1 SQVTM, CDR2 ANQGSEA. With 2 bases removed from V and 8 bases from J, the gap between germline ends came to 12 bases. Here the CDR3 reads CSVEFAGGGYTF. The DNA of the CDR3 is TGCAGCGTTGAATTTGCAGGAGGAGGCTACACCTTC.

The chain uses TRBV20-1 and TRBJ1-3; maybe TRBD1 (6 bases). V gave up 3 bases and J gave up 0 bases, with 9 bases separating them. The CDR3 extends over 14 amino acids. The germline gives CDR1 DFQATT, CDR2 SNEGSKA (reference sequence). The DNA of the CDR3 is TGCAGTGCTAGTGCCAGGGGCTCTGGAAACACCATATATTTT. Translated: CSASARGSGNTIYF.

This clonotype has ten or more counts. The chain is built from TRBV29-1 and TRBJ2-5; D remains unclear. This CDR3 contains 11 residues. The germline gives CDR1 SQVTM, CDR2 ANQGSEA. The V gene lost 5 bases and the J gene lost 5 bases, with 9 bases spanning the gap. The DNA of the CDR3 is TGCAGCGTTCTGAAAGGCGAGACCCAGTACTTC. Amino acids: CSVLKGETQYF.

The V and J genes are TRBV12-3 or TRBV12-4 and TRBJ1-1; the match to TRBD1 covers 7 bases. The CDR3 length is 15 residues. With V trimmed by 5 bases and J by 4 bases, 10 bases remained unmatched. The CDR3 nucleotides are TGTGCCAGCAGTCCACTGACAGGGCGGTCCACTGAAGCTTTCTTT. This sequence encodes CASSPLTGRSTEAFF.

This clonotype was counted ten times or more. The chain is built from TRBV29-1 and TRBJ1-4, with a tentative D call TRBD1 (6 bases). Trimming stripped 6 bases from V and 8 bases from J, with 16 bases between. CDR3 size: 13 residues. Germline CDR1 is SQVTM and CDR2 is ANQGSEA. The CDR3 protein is CSVPGHFGEKLFF. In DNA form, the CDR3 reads TGCAGCGTACCGGGACATTTCGGGGAAAAACTGTTTTTT.

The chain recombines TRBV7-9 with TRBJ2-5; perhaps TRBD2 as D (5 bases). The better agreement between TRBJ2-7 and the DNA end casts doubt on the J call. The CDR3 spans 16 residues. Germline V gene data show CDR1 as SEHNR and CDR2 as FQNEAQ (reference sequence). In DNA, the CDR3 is TGTGCCAGCAGCCAAGTAGCGACTACCGGTATCTACGAGCAGTACTTC. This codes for CASSQVATTGIYEQYF.

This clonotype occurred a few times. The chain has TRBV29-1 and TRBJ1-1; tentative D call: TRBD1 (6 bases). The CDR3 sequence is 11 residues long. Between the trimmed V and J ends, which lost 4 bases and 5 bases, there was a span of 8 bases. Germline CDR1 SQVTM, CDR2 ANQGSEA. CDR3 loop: CSVAGATEAFF. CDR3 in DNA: TGCAGCGTTGCGGGGGCAACTGAAGCTTTCTTT.

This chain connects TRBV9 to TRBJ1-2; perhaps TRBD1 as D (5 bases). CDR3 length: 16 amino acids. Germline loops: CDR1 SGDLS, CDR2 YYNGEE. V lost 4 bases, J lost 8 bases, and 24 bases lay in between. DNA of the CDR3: TGTGCCAGCAGCCGATTTACGGAGGGGACCCCACGAGGCTACACCTTC. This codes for CASSRFTEGTPRGYTF.

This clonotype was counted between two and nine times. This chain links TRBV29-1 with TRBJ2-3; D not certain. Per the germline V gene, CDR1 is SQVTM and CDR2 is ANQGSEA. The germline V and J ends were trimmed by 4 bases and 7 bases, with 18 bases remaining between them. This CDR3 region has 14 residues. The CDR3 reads CSVGNTGGSHTQYF. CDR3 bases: TGCAGCGTTGGTAACACGGGTGGGTCGCATACGCAGTATTTT.

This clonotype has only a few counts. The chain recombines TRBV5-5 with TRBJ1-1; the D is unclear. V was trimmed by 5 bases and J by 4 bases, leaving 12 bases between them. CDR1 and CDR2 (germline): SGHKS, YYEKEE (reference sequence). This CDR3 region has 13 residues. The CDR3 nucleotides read TGTGCCAGCAGTGACTGGGTGAGCACTGAAGCTTTCTTT. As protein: CASSDWVSTEAFF.

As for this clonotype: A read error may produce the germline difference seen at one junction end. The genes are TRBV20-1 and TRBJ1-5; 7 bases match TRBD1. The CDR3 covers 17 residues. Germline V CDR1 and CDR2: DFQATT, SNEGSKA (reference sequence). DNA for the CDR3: TGCAGTGCTGGAGATGGCCGCGTCGGGGACAGTAATCAGCCCCAGCATTTT. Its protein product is CSAGDGRVGDSNQPQHF.

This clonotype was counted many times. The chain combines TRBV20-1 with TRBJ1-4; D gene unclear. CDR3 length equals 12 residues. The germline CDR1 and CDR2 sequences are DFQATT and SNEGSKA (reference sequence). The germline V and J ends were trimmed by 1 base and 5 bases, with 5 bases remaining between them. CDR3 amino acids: CSARGGNEKLFF. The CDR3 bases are TGCAGTGCTAGAGGCGGGAATGAAAAACTGTTTTTT.

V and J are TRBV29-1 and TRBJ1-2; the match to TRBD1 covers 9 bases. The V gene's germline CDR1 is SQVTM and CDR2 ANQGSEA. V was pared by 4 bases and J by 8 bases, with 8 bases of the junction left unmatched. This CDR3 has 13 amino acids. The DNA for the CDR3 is TGCAGCGTTGCGGACAGGGGTAGCAAGGGCTACACCTTC. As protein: CSVADRGSKGYTF.

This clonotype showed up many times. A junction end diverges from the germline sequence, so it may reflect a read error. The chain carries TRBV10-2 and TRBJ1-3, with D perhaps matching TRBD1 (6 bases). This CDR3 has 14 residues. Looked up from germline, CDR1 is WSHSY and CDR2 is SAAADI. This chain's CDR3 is CASSESLGGTTIYF. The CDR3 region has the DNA TGCGCCAGCAGTGAGTCCCTAGGGGGAACCACCATATATTTT.

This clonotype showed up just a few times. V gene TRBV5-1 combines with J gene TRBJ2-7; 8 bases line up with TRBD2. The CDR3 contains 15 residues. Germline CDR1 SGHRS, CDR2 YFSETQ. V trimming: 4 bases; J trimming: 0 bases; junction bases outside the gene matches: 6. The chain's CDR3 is CASSTRSGTSYEQYF. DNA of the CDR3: TGCGCCAGCAGCACACGTAGCGGGACCTCCTACGAGCAGTACTTC.

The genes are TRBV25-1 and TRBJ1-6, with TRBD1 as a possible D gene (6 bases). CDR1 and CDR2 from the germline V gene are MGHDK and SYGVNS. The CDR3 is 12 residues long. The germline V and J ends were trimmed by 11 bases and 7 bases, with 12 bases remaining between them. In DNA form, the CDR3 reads TGTGCCTCTGGACAGCTCAATTCACCCCTCCACTTT. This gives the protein CASGQLNSPLHF.

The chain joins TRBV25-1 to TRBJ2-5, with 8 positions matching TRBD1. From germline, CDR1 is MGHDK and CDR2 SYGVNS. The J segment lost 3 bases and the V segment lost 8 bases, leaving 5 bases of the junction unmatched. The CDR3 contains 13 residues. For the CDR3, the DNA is TGTGCCAGCGTCAGACAGGGGAAAGAGACCCAGTACTTC. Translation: CASVRQGKETQYF.

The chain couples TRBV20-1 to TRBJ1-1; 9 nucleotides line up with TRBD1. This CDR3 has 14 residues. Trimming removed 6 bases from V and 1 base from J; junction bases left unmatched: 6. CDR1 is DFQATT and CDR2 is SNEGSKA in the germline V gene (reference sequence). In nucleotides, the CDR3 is TGCAGTGCCAAACAGGGGGCAGGGAACACTGAAGCTTTCTTT. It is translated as CSAKQGAGNTEAFF.

The chain's CDR3 is CASTPGSFHSNQPQHF. The DNA of the CDR3 is TGTGCCAGTACCCCGGGATCGTTTCATAGCAATCAGCCCCAGCATTTT. The chain carries TRBV19 and TRBJ1-5; no firm D call. The V gene's germline CDR1 is LNHDA and CDR2 SQIVND (reference sequence). The CDR3 runs 16 residues. Between the trimmed V and J ends, which lost 7 bases and 0 bases, there was a span of 16 bases.

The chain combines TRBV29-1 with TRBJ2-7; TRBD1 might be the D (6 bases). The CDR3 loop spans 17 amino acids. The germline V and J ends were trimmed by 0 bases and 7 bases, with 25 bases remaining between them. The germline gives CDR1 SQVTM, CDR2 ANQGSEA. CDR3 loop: CSVEDRVGRGRDLEQYF. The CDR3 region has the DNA TGCAGCGTTGAAGATCGCGTCGGCAGGGGAAGGGATTTGGAGCAGTACTTC.